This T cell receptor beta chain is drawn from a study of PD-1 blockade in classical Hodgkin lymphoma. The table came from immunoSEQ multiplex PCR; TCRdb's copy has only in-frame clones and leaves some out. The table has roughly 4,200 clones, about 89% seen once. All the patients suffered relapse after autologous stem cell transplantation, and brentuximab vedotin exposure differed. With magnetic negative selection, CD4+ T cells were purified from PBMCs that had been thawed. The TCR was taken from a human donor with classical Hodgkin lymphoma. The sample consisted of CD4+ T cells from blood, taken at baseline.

For the CDR3, the DNA is TGTGCCAGCAGCTTCGGAATGAACGGGGAGCTGTTTTTT. Residues: CASSFGMNGELFF. V is TRBV7-3 and J is TRBJ2-2; D is ambiguous. Germline V lookup: CDR1 SGHTA, CDR2 FQGTGA. CDR3 length: 13 residues. V dropped 3 bases and J dropped 7 bases, with 9 bases sitting between them.